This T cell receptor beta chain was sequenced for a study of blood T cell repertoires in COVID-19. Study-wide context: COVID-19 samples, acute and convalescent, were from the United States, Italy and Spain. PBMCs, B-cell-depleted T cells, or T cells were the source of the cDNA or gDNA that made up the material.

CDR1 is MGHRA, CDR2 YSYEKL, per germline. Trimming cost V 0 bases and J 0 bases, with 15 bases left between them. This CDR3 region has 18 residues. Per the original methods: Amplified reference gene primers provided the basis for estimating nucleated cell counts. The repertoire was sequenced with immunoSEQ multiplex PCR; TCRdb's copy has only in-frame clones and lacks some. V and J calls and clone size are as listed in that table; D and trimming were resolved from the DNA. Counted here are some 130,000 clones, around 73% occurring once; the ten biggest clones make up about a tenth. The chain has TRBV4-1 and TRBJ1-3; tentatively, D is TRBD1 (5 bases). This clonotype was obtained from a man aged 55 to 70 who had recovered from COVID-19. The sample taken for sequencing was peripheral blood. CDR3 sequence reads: CASSQEGFGRDSGNTIYF. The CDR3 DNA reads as TGCGCCAGCAGCCAAGAAGGGTTCGGCAGGGACTCTGGAAACACCATATATTTT.